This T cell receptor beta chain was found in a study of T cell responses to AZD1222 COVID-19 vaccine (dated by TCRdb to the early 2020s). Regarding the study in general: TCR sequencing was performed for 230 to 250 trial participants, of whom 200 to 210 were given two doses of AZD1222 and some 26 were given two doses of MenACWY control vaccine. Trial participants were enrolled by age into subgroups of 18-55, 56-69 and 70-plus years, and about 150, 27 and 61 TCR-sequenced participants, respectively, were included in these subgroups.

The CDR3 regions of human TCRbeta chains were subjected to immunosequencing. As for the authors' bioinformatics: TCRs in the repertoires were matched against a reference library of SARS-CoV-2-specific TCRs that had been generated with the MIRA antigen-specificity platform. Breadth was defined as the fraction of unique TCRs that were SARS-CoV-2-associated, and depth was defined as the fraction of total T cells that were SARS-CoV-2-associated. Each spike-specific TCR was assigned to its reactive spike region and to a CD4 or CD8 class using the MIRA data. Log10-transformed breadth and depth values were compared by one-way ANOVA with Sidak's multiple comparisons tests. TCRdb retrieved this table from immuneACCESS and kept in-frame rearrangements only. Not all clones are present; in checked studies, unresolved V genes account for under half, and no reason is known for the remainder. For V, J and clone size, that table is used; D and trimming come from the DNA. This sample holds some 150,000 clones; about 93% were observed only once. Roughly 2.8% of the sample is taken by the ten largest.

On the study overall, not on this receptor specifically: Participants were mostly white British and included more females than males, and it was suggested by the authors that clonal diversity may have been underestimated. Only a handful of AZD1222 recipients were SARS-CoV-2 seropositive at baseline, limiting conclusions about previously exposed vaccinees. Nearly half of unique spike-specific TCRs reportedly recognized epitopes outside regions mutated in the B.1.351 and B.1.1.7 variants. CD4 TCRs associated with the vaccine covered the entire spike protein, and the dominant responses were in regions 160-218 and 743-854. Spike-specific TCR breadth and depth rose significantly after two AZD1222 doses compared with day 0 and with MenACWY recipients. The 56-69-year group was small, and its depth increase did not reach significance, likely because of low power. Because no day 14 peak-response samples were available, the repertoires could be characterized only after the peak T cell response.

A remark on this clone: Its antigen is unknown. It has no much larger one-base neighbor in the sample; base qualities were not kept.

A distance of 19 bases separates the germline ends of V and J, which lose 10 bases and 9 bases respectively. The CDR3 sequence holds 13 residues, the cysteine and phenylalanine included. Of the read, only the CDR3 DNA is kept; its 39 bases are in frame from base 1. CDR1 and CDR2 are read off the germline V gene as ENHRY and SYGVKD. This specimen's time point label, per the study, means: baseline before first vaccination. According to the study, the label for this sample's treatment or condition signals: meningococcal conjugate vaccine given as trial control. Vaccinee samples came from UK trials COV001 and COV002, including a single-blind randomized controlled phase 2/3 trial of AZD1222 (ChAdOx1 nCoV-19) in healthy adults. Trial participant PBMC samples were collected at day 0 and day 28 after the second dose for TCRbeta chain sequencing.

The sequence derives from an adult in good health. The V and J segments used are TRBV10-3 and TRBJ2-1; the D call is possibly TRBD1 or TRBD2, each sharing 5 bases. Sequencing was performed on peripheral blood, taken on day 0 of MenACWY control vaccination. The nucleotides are TGTGCCACCGGGGACGGGACCACGACTGAGCAGTTCTTC. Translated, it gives CATGDGTTTEQFF.